The next 15 T cell receptor beta chains were all read from a single sample in a study of identifying expanded T cells in peripheral blood. TCRdb's table, derived via immunoSEQ multiplex PCR, lists solely in-frame clones and lacks some. The table records about 100,000 clones, around 90% of them present only once. Sample: blood. The receptors here all came from a person aged 18 to 75 in good health.

This clone was counted only a few times. This chain connects TRBV30 to TRBJ1-5; possible D gene TRBD1, 5 bases. Per germline, CDR1 GTSNPN and CDR2 SVGIG (reference sequence). This CDR3 is built from 13 residues. The V end lost 3 bases, the J end lost 3 bases, and 9 bases lay between the germline ends. CDR3 loop: CAWRDSYNQPQHF. CDR3 DNA: TGTGCCTGGAGAGACAGCTACAATCAGCCCCAGCATTTT. The variable domain in full, completed from reference TRBV30 and TRBJ1-5, reads SQTIHQWPATLVQPVGSPLSLECTVEGTSNPNLYWYRQAAGRGLQLLFYSVGIGQISSEVPQNLSASRPQDRQFILSSKKLLLSDSGFYLCAWRDSYNQPQHFGDGTRLSIL.

This clone was detected once. Because the CDR3's place on the DNA is in doubt, the DNA is left out and the CDR3 is given as listed by TCRdb. V usage is TRBV2 and J usage is TRBJ1-2. Germline V lookup: CDR1 SNHLY, CDR2 FYNNEI. With termini counted, the CDR3 has 12 amino acids. CDR3 loop: CASSEFADGATF.

V and J are TRBV30 and TRBJ1-2, with D uncertain. V shed 1 base and J shed 4 bases, with 10 bases lying between them. CDR3 length equals 13 residues. CDR1 is GTSNPN, CDR2 SVGIG, per germline (reference sequence). The CDR3 protein is CAWSDGPSYGYTF. CDR3 bases: TGTGCCTGGAGTGATGGACCGTCCTATGGCTACACCTTC. Together with reference TRBV30 and TRBJ1-2, the CDR3 gives the full variable domain: SQTIHQWPATLVQPVGSPLSLECTVEGTSNPNLYWYRQAAGRGLQLLFYSVGIGQISSEVPQNLSASRPQDRQFILSSKKLLLSDSGFYLCAWSDGPSYGYTFGSGTRLTVV.

The genes are TRBV7-3 and TRBJ1-6; D is unresolved. Trimming removed 2 bases at V and 8 bases at J, with 13 bases between. There are 15 residues in the CDR3. Germline V CDR1 and CDR2: SGHTA, FQGTGA. CDR3 coding DNA: TGTGCCAGCAGCTTAGGGCAGCAAGGAGATTCACCCCTCCACTTT. Protein: CASSLGQQGDSPLHF. The full variable domain, completed using reference TRBV7-3 and TRBJ1-6, is GAGVSQTPSNKVTEKGKYVELRCDPISGHTALYWYRQSLGQGPEFLIYFQGTGAADDSGLPNDRFFAVRPEGSVSTLKIQRTERGDSAVYLCASSLGQQGDSPLHFGNGTRLTVT.

The rearrangement uses TRBV19 and TRBJ2-2; D gene uncertain. CDR1 is LNHDA and CDR2 is SQIVND in the germline V gene (reference sequence). V dropped 3 bases and J dropped 8 bases, with 7 bases sitting between them. This CDR3 is 12 amino acids long. Written as DNA, the CDR3 is TGTGCCAGTAGTATTCAAGCAGGGGAGCTGTTTTTT. This gives the protein CASSIQAGELFF.

The chain has TRBV27 and TRBJ2-1; no reliable D call. This CDR3 has 19 residues. The germline gives CDR1 MNHEY, CDR2 SMNVEV (reference sequence). V was cut by 2 bases and J by 4 bases, with 24 bases left in between. This CDR3 reads CASSLKLGTSWASYNEQFF. In DNA form, the CDR3 reads TGTGCCAGCAGTTTAAAGCTAGGAACCTCGTGGGCGTCGTACAATGAGCAGTTCTTC.

This chain joins TRBV11-2 and TRBJ2-3; 10 nucleotides line up with TRBD2. The CDR3 covers 16 residues. The ends lost 3 bases at V and 2 bases at J; junction bases unmatched: 5. CDR1 SGHAT and CDR2 FQNNGV come from the germline V gene. The DNA for the CDR3 is TGTGCCAGCAGCTTCAGACTAGCGGGTGCCACAGATACGCAGTATTTT. Its translation: CASSFRLAGATDTQYF.

There are a few counts of this clone. V usage is TRBV30 and J usage is TRBJ1-5; no firm D call. Germline V gene data show CDR1 as GTSNPN and CDR2 as SVGIG (reference sequence). This CDR3 spans 14 amino acids. Trimming took 0 bases from V and 6 from J, leaving 12 bases between them. The CDR3 protein is CAWSVGGFSQPQHF. CDR3 nucleotides: TGTGCCTGGAGTGTAGGTGGGTTCAGTCAGCCCCAGCATTTT.

The rearrangement uses TRBV5-1 and TRBJ1-5; maybe TRBD1 (5 bases). Trimming pared 4 bases from V and 5 bases from J, leaving 16 bases between. The CDR3 runs to 15 residues. The germline V gene has CDR1 SGHRS and CDR2 YFSETQ. CDR3 sequence: CASSPAFGADQPQHF. As DNA, the CDR3 is TGCGCCAGCAGCCCTGCGTTTGGGGCGGATCAGCCCCAGCATTTT.

CDR3 in DNA: TGTGCCAGCAGCGCTGGGGGTCAGCCCCAGCATTTT. Amino acid sequence: CASSAGGQPQHF. The genes are TRBV13 and TRBJ1-5; TRBD1 might be the D (5 bases). This CDR3 has 12 amino acids. V was pared by 5 bases and J by 6 bases, with 8 bases between. Germline assignment: CDR1 PRHDT and CDR2 FYEKMQ (reference sequence).

The rearrangement links TRBV19 to TRBJ2-5; 13 bases are shared with TRBD2. CDR3 size: 15 residues. J lost 5 bases, V lost 7 bases, and 7 bases had no gene match. Per germline, CDR1 LNHDA and CDR2 SQIVND (reference sequence). DNA for the CDR3: TGTGCCAGTACCCGGACTAGCGGGAGTCGTGAGACCCAGTACTTC. Translating it yields CASTRTSGSRETQYF.

This clone was seen once. J is TRBJ1-4 and V is TRBV5-6, with TRBD1 matching over 8 bases. The V gene's germline CDR1 is SGHDT and CDR2 YYEEEE. The CDR3 runs to 17 residues. V lost 2 bases and J lost 5; bases outside the gene matches: 11. CDR3 sequence (DNA): TGTGCCAGCAGCTTTACAGGGGGTCCGGTGAGGAATGAAAAACTGTTTTTT. It encodes CASSFTGGPVRNEKLFF.

This rearrangement joins TRBV29-1 to TRBJ2-3, with TRBD1 matching 8 bases. With 6 bases clipped from V and 2 bases from J, the junction kept 7 bases outside the gene matches. CDR1 and CDR2 from the germline V gene are SQVTM and ANQGSEA. The CDR3 contains 14 residues. The DNA for the CDR3 is TGCAGCGTCTCGGACAGGGACCTCACAGATACGCAGTATTTT. It is translated as CSVSDRDLTDTQYF.

V and J are TRBV27 and TRBJ2-1; D unclear. Trimming stripped 4 bases from V and 3 bases from J, with 7 bases between. Germline V gene data show CDR1 as MNHEY and CDR2 as SMNVEV (reference sequence). The CDR3 runs to 13 residues. The CDR3 region is CASSYSNYNEQFF. DNA for the CDR3: TGTGCCAGCAGTTATTCTAACTACAATGAGCAGTTCTTC.

V usage is TRBV7-9 and J usage is TRBJ1-1; possible D gene TRBD1, 6 bases. Trimming left V 5 bases short and J 9 bases short, with 19 bases between. Germline V gene sequence: CDR1 SEHNR, CDR2 FQNEAQ (reference sequence). CDR3 length equals 14 residues. CDR3 nucleotides: TGTGCCAGCAGCCACCCGGGGAGGGGGGGTAAAGCTTTCTTT. Residues: CASSHPGRGGKAFF.